This TCR beta chain originates from a study of blood T cells in healthy people across ages. Looked up from germline, CDR1 is LGHDT and CDR2 is YNNKEL (reference sequence). The CDR3 has 14 amino acids. With 0 bases removed from V and 8 bases from J, the gap between germline ends came to 11 bases. A J-beta primer mix and a sample-barcoded 5' primer were used in a second PCR of about 7 to 12 cycles. In TCRdb, the 5' RACE reads were re-called with MiXCR into one record per CDR3 protein. The sample lists 980,000 or so distinct CDR3 sequences, around 46% occurring once. The rearrangement links TRBV3-1 to TRBJ2-1, with a tentative D call TRBD1 (5 bases). This clonotype was sampled from a man aged 25-40 years in good health. Sample: blood. CDR3 in DNA: TGTGCCAGCAGCCAAGATAGTAAGGGGTATGAGCAGTTCTTC. Encoded protein: CASSQDSKGYEQFF.